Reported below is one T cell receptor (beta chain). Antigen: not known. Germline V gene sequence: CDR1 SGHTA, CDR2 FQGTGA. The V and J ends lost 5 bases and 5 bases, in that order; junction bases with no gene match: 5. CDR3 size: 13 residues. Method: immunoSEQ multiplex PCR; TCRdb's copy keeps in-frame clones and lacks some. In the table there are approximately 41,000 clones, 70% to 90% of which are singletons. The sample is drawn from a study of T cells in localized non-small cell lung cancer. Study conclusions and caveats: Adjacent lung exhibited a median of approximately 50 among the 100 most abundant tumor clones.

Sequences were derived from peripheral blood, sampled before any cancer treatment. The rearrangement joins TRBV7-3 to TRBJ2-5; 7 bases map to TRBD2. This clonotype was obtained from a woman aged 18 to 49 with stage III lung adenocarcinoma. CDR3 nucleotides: TGTGCCAGCAGCGAAACTAGCGCGGAGACCCAGTACTTC. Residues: CASSETSAETQYF.